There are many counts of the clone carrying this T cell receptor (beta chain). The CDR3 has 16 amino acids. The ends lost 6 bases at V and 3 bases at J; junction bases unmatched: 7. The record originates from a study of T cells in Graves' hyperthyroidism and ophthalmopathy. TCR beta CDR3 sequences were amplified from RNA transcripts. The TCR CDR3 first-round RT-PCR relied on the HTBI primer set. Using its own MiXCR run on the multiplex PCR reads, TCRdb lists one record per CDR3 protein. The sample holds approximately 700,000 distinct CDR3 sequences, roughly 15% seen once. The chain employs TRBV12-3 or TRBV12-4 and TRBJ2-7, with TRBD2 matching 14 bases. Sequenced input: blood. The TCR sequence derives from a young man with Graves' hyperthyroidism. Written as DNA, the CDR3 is TGTGCCAGCAGCTCAGGGACTAGCGGGAGAAGCTACGAGCAGTACTTC. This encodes CASSSGTSGRSYEQYF.